The source of this T cell receptor beta chain is a study of response to subunit inactivated influenza vaccine. Findings and caveats of the study: Only a handful of new T cells, the authors suggested, are recruited with each seasonal influenza vaccination.

V lost 0 bases to trimming and J lost 2 bases, with 1 base between them. The CDR3 consists of 11 residues. Germline-derived CDR1 and CDR2 are GTSNPN and SVGIG (reference sequence). TCRdb reprocessed the RT-PCR reads via MiXCR and lists one record per CDR3 protein. The sample consists of around 580,000 distinct CDR3 sequences, approximately 14% of them appearing once. The sample holds a few counts of this clonotype. What it recognizes is unknown. The clonotype originates from a man between 45 and 60 years old who received an inactivated influenza vaccine. J is TRBJ1-1 and V is TRBV30; D not resolved. The sample in question was PBMCs from blood, obtained 11 to 12 days after vaccination. The CDR3 DNA reads TGTGCCTGGAGTGTAAACACTGAAGCTTTCTTT. As protein: CAWSVNTEAFF.